What follows is one T cell receptor beta chain and its context. Its antigen target is currently unknown. Base qualities are not at hand, and no much larger clone is one base apart. This sample is drawn from a study of regulatory T cells in long-lasting Graves disease (dated by TCRdb to 2020 to 2023). Some background on the complete study: Persistent Graves' disease was defined as persistently positive TSH receptor autoantibodies together with antithyroid drug treatment for over 5 years. This study used TCR sequencing and RNA sequencing of peripheral blood to compare persistent Graves' disease patients against newly diagnosed Graves' disease patients. The study was registered as a clinical trial and conducted in China. A total of roughly 33 samples were covered by TCR sequencing, comprising some 13 persistent and around 20 newly diagnosed Graves' disease patients. Antithyroid drugs had been taken for approximately 10 years on average by persistent Graves' disease patients in the clinical cohort.

The library relied on multiplex PCR. Sequencing was carried out with an Illumina HiSeq 4000. CDR3 regions were amplified by Arm-PCR with iRepertoire HTBI primers to construct TCR beta libraries. PCR products were gel purified before sequencing. From the authors' description of their analysis: Gene usage analysis of CDR3 amino acid clonotypes used the 50 to 70 TRBV and more than 13 TRBJ segments found across samples. COPE and FqMerger were used to merge filtered high-quality paired reads into contigs. BLAST was used to align contigs to the IMGT TRBV, TRBD and TRBJ reference genes, and CDR3 was defined following IMGT. Highly expanded clones were defined as clonotypes with a frequency above 0.1%. Shannon entropy was used to measure repertoire diversity, and the Gini coefficient was used to measure V-J evenness. Public clonotypes were defined as clonotypes shared by more than one individual. TCRdb reworked the public reads: Q25 trimming with fastp, MiXCR clone assembly, productive beta chains retained. Rows with one shared CDR3 protein collapse into an entry with the most common genes and DNA. The V and J calls come from TCRdb's annotation, not from the publication. The sample contains 350,000 to 450,000 distinct CDR3 sequences, less than 25% of them found a single time. In total, the top ten clones hold around 21% of the sample.

Broad study findings and their caveats: Sequencing and analysis were restricted to the TCR beta chain. As a limitation, the authors acknowledged that the small sample size may reduce accuracy. Preferential use of TRBV28, TRBJ1-2 and TRBJ2-5 was observed in persistent disease, whereas TRBV20-1 and TRBJ2-1 were favored in newly diagnosed disease. Patients with persistent disease shared more public clonotypes (over 2,500) than newly diagnosed patients did (966). Peripheral blood alone was examined, since thyroid tissue, which constituted the primary lesion, could not be accessed. Persistent Graves' disease patients showed lower TCR Shannon entropy and fewer highly expanded clones than newly diagnosed patients, suggesting clonal expansion.

Sequences SGHTA (CDR1) and FQGNSA (CDR2) are obtained from the germline V gene. Reading from cysteine to phenylalanine, the CDR3 counts 15 amino acids. Solely the CDR3 DNA is kept, with 45 bases framed from the first base. V loses 3 bases of germline sequence and J loses 2 bases, and the interval between the two ends is 10 bases. What this sample's time point label stands for: persistent/refractory GD, antithyroid drugs over 5 years with positive TRAb. RNA was extracted from PBMCs in TRIzol for both TCR sequencing and RNA sequencing. The diagnosis of Graves' disease followed American Thyroid Association guidelines. Recruitment of patients was carried out at an endocrinology department in Xi'an, China. From each patient, around 9 milliliters of peripheral blood was collected into an EDTA anticoagulant tube. Ficoll Paque Plus density gradient separation was used to isolate PBMCs, and no additional T cell sorting was done. An Agilent 2100 Bioanalyzer and agarose gel were used to assess RNA quality, and a NanoDrop 2000 was used to measure RNA concentration.

This sample comprised peripheral blood mononuclear cells (PBMCs), obtained when the disease was refractory, from a patient treated with antithyroid drugs. This receptor was identified in a female donor with Graves disease. The rearranged chain carries TRBV7-2 and TRBJ2-2, with TRBD1 perhaps the D gene, on 5 matching bases. The sequenced DNA is TGTGCCAGCAGCTTGACAGACCATAACACCGGGGAGCTGTTTTTT. The translation is CASSLTDHNTGELFF. Beyond the CDR3, the reference TRBV7-2 and TRBJ2-2 genes provide the residues; the full variable domain reads: GAGVSQSPSNKVTEKGKDVELRCDPISGHTALYWYRQSLGQGLEFLIYFQGNSAPDKSGLPSDRFSAERTGGSVSTLTIQRTQQEDSAVYLCASSLTDHNTGELFFGEGSRLTVL.